This T cell receptor beta chain was recorded in a study of technical replicates of blood from a handful of donors. Germline trimming cut 5 bases from V and 4 bases from J; bases unmatched to any gene: 12. The CDR3 is made up of 17 amino acids. Germline V gene sequence: CDR1 SGHDN, CDR2 FVKESK. TCRdb keeps only in-frame clones here, not all; method: immunoSEQ multiplex PCR. The profile shows about 57,000 clones, 70% to 90% of them singletons. This clone was detected once. The clonotype was recovered from a human donor in good health. Some clones in this sample may be carry-over from other donors' samples. Material for sequencing was PBMCs. The J gene is TRBJ1-5, the V gene TRBV14, with 9 bases aligning to TRBD1. CDR3 amino acids: CASSKRTGDLRNQPQHF. As DNA, the CDR3 is TGTGCCAGCAGCAAAAGGACAGGGGATTTAAGAAATCAGCCCCAGCATTTT. Drawing the rest from reference TRBV14 and TRBJ1-5, the complete variable domain is EAGVTQFPSHSVIEKGQTVTLRCDPISGHDNLYWYRRVMGKEIKFLLHFVKESKQDESGMPNNRFLAERTGGTYSTLKVQPAELEDSGVYFCASSKRTGDLRNQPQHFGDGTRLSIL.